The 5 T cell receptor beta chains below come from one sample, sequenced in a study of OX40 agonist ivuxolimab in advanced cancers. Profiling relied on immunoSEQ multiplex PCR, and the TCRdb table lists in-frame clones only, not all of them. This sample carries around 80,000 clones, just over 85% of them seen once, and the ten largest clones take about 0.8%. The sample consisted of CD4+ or CD8+ T cells sorted from blood, taken in a trial of the OX40 agonist ivuxolimab. Receptors originate from an adult with an advanced solid tumor such as melanoma, head and neck, liver or kidney cancer.

This CDR3 is CSVPGSGREQYF. CDR3 nucleotide sequence: TGCAGCGTTCCGGGTAGCGGGAGGGAACAGTACTTC. V is TRBV29-1 and J is TRBJ2-5, with 11 bases identical to TRBD2. Looked up from germline, CDR1 is SQVTM and CDR2 is ANQGSEA. The CDR3 is 12 amino acids. V was clipped by 5 bases and J by 11 bases; unmatched bases: 7.

The rearrangement links TRBV28 to TRBJ1-2; unclear D gene. Trimming shortened V by 7 bases and J by 7 bases, and 13 bases separated the two germline ends. CDR1 MDHEN and CDR2 SYDVKM come from the germline V gene. The length of the CDR3 is 12 residues. For the CDR3, the DNA is TGTGCCAGCACAAGCGGGGTGCCTGGCTACACCTTC. Encoded protein: CASTSGVPGYTF.

The chain carries TRBV5-4 and TRBJ2-7, with D possibly being TRBD2 (5 bases). This CDR3 region has 15 residues. Germline CDR1 reads SGHNT; CDR2 reads YYREEE (reference sequence). Between the trimmed V and J ends, which lost 0 bases and 0 bases, there was a span of 10 bases. The CDR3 DNA follows: TGTGCCAGCAGCTTGGGATCTAGCCACTCCTACGAGCAGTACTTC. Residues: CASSLGSSHSYEQYF.

V usage is TRBV28 and J usage is TRBJ2-7; D ambiguous. Trimming took off 8 bases at V and 5 bases at J, with 16 bases between the two ends. There are 13 residues in the CDR3. Germline-derived CDR1 and CDR2 are MDHEN and SYDVKM. CDR3 amino acids: CASGRLGHNEQYF. For the CDR3, the DNA is TGTGCCAGCGGCCGGCTAGGGCACAACGAGCAGTACTTC.

This sequence joins TRBV5-4 and TRBJ1-2; a possible D gene is TRBD1 (6 bases). The CDR3 sequence is 13 residues long. The ends were cut back, 4 bases at V and 1 base at J, with 8 bases in the middle. The germline V gene encodes CDR1 SGHNT and CDR2 YYREEE (reference sequence). CDR3 loop: CASSKDSNYGYTF. CDR3 DNA sequence: TGTGCCAGCAGCAAGGACAGTAACTATGGCTACACCTTC. Based on the CDR3 plus reference TRBV5-4 and TRBJ1-2, the full variable domain is ETGVTQSPTHLIKTRGQQVTLRCSSQSGHNTVSWYQQALGQGPQFIFQYYREEENGRGNFPPRFSGLQFPNYSSELNVNALELDDSALYLCASSKDSNYGYTFGSGTRLTVV.